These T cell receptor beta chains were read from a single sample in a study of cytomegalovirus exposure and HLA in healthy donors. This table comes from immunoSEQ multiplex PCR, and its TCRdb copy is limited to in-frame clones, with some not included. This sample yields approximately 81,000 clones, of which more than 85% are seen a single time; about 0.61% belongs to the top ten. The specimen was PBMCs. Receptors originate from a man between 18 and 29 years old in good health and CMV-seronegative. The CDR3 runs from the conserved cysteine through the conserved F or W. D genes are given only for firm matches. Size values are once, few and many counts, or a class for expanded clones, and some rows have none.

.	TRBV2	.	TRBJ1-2	TGTGCCAGCCTTCCGCGTGTTGGGCTTAATAACTATGGCTACACCTTC	CASLPRVGLNNYGYTF
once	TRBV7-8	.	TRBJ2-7	TGTGCCAGCAGCTTAGAACCGGGGTACGAGCAGTACTTC	CASSLEPGYEQYF
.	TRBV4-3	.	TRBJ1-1	TGCGCCAGCAGCCAATTCGACAGGTCGGTGAACACTGAAGCTTTCTTT	CASSQFDRSVNTEAFF
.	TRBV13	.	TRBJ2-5	TGTGCCAGCAGCTTACGAGCGGGAGAGACCCAGTACTTC	CASSLRAGETQYF
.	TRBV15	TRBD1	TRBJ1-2	TGTGCCACCAGCCCCAAGGGACAGGGGGCTCAGGGCTATGGCTACACCTTC	CATSPKGQGAQGYGYTF
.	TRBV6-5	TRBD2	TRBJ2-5	TGTGCCAGCAGCATGGGACTAGCGGAAGAGACCCAGTACTTC	CASSMGLAEETQYF
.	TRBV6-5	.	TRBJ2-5	TGTGCCAGCAGCCGACTCTCTGGCAGGGAATACTTC	CASSRLSGREYF
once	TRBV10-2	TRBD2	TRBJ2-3	TGCGCCAGCAGTGATCTAGCGGGGGGGACAGATACGCAGTATTTT	CASSDLAGGTDTQYF
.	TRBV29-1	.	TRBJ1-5	TGCAGCGCCCAGGAGGGGAATCAGCCCCAGCATTTT	CSAQEGNQPQHF
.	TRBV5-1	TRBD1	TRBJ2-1	TGCGCCAGCAGTCCACCCGGGACAGAAACGTTCTTC	CASSPPGTETFF
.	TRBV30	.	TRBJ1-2	TGTGCCTGGAGTGTAATAAGAGCCAGGGATGGCTACACCTTC	CAWSVIRARDGYTF
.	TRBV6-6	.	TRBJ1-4	TGTGCCAGCAGACGGACTAATGAAAAACTGTTTTTT	CASRRTNEKLFF
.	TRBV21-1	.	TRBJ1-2	TGTGCCAGCAGCCCGCAAAGGGGGCCGGTGCGATCTGGCTACACCTTC	CASSPQRGPVRSGYTF
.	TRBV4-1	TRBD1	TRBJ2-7	TGCGCCAGCAGCCTGGGACAGGGCCTAACGGAGCAGTACTTC	CASSLGQGLTEQYF
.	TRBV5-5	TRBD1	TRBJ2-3	TGTGCCAGCTCCGGGACAGGTAGCACAGATACGCAGTATTTT	CASSGTGSTDTQYF
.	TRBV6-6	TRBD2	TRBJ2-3	TGTGCCAGCAGTTACTTCGGGACTAGTGAGTTTGTATCGCAGTATTTT	CASSYFGTSEFVSQYF
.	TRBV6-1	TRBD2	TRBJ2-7	TGTGCCAGCAGTCTAGCGGGGGCCAGCTCCTACGAGCAGTACTTC	CASSLAGASSYEQYF
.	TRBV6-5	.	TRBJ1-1	TGTGCCAGCAGACAGGGTCTCGCTGAAGCTTTCTTT	CASRQGLAEAFF
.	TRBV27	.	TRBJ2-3	TGTGCCAGCAGCTCCCGGGAGCGGGTTACAGATACGCAGTATTTT	CASSSRERVTDTQYF
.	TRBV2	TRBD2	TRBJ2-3	TGTGCCAGCAAGGTCGCGGGAGCCTCAGATACGCAGTATTTT	CASKVAGASDTQYF
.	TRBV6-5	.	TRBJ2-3	TGTGCCAGCAGTTACGCACCGGGACTTAGCAAGGATACGCAGTATTTT	CASSYAPGLSKDTQYF
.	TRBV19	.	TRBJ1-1	TGTGCCAGTAGAGGGAGGGCTGAAGCTTTCTTT	CASRGRAEAFF
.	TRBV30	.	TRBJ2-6	TGTGCCTGGAGTAGACTAGGGAACTCTGGAGCCAACGTCCTGACTTTC	CAWSRLGNSGANVLTF
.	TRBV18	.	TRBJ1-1	TGTGCCAGCTCATCTCAACCAGGGCGAACTGAAGCTTTCTTT	CASSSQPGRTEAFF
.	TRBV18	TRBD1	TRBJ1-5	TGTGCCAGCTCACCAAACGGACAGGGGAACAATCAGCCCCAGCATTTT	CASSPNGQGNNQPQHF
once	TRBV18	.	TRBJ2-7	TGTGCCAGCTCACCACGGCAGGATGGATCCGAGCAGTACTTC	CASSPRQDGSEQYF
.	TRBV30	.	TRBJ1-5	TGTGCCTGGAGTGGTTCACTGGGGCATCAGCCCCAGCATTTT	CAWSGSLGHQPQHF